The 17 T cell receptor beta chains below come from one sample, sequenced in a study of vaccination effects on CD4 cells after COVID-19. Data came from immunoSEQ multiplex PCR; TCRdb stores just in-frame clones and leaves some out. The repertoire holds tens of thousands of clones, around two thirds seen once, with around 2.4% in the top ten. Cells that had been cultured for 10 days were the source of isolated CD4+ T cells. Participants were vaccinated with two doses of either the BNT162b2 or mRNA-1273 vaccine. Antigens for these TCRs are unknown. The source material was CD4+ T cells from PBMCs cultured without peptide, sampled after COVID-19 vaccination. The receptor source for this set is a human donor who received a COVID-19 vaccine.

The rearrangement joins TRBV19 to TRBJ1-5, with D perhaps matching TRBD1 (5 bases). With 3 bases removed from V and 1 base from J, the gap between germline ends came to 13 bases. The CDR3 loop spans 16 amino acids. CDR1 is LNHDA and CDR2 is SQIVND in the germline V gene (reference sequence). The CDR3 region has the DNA TGTGCCAGTAGTATGGAGGGGTTTGGGAGCAATCAGCCCCAGCATTTT. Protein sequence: CASSMEGFGSNQPQHF.

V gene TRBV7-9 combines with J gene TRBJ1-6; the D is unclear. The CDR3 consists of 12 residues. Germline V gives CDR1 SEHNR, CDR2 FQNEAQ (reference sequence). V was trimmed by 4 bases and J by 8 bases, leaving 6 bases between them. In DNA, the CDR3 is TGTGCCAGCAGCTCCCCCGATTCACCCCTCCACTTT. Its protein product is CASSSPDSPLHF.

The CDR3, as DNA: TGCGCCAGCAGGTCAACAACTTCAGATACGCAGTATTTT. As protein: CASRSTTSDTQYF. The chain has TRBV5-1 and TRBJ2-3; D is unresolved. Deletions cut 5 bases from V and 4 bases from J, with 11 bases between. In germline, CDR1 is SGHRS, CDR2 YFSETQ. CDR3 length equals 13 residues.

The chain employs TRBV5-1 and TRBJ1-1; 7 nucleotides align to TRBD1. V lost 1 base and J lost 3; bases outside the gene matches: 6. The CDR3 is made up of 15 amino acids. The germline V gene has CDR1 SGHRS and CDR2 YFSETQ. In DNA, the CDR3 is TGCGCCAGCAGCTTGATGGGCAGGGGGGACACTGAAGCTTTCTTT. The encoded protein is CASSLMGRGDTEAFF.

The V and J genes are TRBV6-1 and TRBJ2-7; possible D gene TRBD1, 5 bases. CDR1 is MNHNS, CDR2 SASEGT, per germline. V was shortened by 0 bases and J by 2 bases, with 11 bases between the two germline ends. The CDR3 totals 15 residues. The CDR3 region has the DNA TGTGCCAGCAGTGAAGCGATAGGGGAACCCTACGAGCAGTACGTC. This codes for CASSEAIGEPYEQYV.

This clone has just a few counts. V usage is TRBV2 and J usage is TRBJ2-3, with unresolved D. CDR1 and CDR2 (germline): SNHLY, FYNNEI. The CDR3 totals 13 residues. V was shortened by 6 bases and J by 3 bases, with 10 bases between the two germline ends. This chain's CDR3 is CASRARLTDTQYF. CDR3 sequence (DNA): TGTGCCAGCAGGGCAAGGCTAACAGATACGCAGTATTTT.

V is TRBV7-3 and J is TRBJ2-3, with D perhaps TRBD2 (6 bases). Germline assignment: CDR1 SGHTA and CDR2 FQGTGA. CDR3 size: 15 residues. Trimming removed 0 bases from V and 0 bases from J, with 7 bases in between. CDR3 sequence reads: CASSLTGGSTDTQYF. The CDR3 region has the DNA TGTGCCAGCAGCTTAACTGGGGGGAGCACAGATACGCAGTATTTT.

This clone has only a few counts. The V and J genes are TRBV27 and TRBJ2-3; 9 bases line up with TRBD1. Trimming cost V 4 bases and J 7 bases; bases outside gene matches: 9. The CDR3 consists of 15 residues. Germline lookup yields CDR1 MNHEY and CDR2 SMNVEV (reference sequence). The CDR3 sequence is CASSSTGTGSYTQYF. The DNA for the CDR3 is TGTGCCAGCAGTTCAACCGGGACAGGGTCCTATACGCAGTATTTT.

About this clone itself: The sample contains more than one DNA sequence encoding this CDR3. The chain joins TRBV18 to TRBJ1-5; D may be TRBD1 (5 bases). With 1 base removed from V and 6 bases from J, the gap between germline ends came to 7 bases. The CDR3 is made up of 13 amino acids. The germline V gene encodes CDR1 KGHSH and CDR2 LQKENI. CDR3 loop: CASSPRGSQPQHF. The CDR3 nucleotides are TGTGCCAGCTCACCACGGGGGAGTCAGCCCCAGCATTTT.

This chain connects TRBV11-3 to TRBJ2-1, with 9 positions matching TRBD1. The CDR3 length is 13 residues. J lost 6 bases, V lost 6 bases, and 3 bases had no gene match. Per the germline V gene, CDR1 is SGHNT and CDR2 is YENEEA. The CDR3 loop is CASRSGQGNEQFF. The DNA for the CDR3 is TGTGCCAGCAGATCGGGACAGGGCAATGAGCAGTTCTTC.

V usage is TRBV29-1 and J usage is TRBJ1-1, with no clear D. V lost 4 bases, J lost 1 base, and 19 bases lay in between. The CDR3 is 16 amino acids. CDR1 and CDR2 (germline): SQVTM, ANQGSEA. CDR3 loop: CSVGPRPIIENTEAFF. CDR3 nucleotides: TGCAGCGTTGGCCCAAGGCCGATCATTGAGAACACTGAAGCTTTCTTT.

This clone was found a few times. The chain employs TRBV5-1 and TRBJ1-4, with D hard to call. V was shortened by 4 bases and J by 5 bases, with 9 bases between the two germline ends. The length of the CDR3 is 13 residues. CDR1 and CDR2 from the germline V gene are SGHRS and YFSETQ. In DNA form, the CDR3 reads TGCGCCAGCAGCCCGGACTGGAATGAAAAACTGTTTTTT. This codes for CASSPDWNEKLFF.

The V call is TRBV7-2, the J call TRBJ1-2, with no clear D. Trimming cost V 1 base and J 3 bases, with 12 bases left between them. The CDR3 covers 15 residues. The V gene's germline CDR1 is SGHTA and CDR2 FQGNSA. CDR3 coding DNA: TGTGCCAGCAGCTTAGGGCGCGGGCTGGACTATGGCTACACCTTC. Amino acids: CASSLGRGLDYGYTF.

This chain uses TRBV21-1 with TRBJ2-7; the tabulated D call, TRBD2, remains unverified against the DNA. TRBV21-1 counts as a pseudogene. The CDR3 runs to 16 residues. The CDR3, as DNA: TGTGCCAGCAGCAAATTTGAGGGAGCAAGGGTCTACGAGCAGTACGTC. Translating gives CASSKFEGARVYEQYV.

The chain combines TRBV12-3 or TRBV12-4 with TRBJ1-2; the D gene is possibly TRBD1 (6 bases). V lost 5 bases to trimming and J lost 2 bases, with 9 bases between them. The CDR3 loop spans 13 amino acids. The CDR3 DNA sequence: TGTGCCAGCAGTACAGGGTCCAACTATGGCTACACCTTC. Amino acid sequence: CASSTGSNYGYTF.

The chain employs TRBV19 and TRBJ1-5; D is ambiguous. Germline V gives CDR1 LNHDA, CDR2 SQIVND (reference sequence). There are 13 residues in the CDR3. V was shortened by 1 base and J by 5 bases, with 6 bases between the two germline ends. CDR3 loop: CASSIVDDQPQHF. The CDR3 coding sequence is TGTGCCAGTAGTATAGTCGACGATCAGCCCCAGCATTTT.

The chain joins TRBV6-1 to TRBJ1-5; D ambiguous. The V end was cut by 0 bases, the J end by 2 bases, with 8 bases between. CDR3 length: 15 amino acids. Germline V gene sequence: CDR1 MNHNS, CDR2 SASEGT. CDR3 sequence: CASSEAWAGNQPQHF. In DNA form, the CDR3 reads TGTGCCAGCAGTGAAGCGTGGGCAGGCAATCAGCCCCAGCATTTT.